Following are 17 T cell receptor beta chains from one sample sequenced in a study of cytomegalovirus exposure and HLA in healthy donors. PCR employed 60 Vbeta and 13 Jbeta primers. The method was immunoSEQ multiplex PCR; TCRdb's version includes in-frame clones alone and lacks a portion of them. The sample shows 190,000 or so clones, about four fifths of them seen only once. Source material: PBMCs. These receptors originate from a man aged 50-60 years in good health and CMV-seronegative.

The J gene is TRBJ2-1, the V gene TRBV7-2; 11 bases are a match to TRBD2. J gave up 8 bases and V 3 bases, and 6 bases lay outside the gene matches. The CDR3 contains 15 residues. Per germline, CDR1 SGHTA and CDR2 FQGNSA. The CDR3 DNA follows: TGTGCCAGCAGCTTCGTAGCGGGAGGGACGGATGAGCAGTTCTTC. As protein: CASSFVAGGTDEQFF.

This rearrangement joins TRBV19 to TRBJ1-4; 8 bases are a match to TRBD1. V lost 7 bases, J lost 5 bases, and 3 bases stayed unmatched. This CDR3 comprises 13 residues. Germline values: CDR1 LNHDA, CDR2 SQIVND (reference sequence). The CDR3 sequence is CASKGQVNEKLFF. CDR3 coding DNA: TGTGCCAGTAAGGGACAGGTCAATGAAAAACTGTTTTTT.

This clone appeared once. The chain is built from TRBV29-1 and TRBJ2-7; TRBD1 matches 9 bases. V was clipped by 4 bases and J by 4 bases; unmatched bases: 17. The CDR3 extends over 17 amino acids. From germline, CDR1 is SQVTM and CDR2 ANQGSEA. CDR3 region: CSVGTGAKAESFYEQYF. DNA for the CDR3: TGCAGCGTTGGGACAGGGGCCAAAGCTGAATCGTTTTACGAGCAGTACTTC.

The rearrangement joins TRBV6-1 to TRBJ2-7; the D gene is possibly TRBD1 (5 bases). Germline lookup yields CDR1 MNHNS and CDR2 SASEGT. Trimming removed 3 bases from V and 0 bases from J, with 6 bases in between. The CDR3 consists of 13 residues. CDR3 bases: TGTGCCAGCAGTGAGCAGGGCTCCTACGAGCAGTACTTC. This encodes CASSEQGSYEQYF.

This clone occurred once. The CDR3 DNA reads as TGTGCCAGCAGCTTAAAGGGGGACGGATCGGGGTGGTCCTACAATGAGCAGTTCTTC. It translates to CASSLKGDGSGWSYNEQFF. This chain links TRBV7-3 with TRBJ2-1, with D possibly matching TRBD1 (6 bases). Per the germline V gene, CDR1 is SGHTA and CDR2 is FQGTGA. This CDR3 spans 19 amino acids. The V end was cut by 1 base, the J end by 1 base, with 20 bases between.

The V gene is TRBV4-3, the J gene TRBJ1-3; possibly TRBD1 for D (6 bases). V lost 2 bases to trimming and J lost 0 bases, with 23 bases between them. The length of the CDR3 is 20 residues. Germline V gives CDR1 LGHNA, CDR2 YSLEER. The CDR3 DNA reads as TGCGCCAGCAGCCAACAAACGCCGGACAGCTACGAAAGCTCTGGAAACACCATATATTTT. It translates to CASSQQTPDSYESSGNTIYF.

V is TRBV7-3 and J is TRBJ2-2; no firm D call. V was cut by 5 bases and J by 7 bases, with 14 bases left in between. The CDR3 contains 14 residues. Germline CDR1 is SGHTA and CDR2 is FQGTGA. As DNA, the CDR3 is TGTGCCAGCAGCCTCCTCCGCGGTGACGGGGAGCTGTTTTTT. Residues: CASSLLRGDGELFF.

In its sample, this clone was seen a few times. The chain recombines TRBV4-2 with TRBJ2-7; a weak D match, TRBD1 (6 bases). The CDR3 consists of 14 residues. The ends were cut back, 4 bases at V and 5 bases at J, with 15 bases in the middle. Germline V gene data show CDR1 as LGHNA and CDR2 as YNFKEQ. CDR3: CASSLTGTPHEQYF. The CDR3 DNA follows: TGTGCCAGCAGCCTAACCGGGACACCCCACGAGCAGTACTTC.

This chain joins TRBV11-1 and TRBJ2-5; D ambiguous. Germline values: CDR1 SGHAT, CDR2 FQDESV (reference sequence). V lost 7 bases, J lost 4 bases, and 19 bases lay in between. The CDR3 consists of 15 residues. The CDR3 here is CASTPREAQRETQYF. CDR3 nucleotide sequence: TGTGCCAGCACCCCCCGTGAAGCGCAGAGAGAGACCCAGTACTTC.

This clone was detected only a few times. This chain's CDR3 is CASSPPGEQYF. The DNA for the CDR3 is TGTGCCAGCAGCCCCCCGGGGGAGCAGTACTTC. The rearrangement links TRBV6-1 to TRBJ2-7; a weak D match, TRBD2 (5 bases). This CDR3 contains 11 residues. Trimming removed 6 bases at V and 7 bases at J, with 10 bases between. The V gene's germline CDR1 is MNHNS and CDR2 SASEGT.

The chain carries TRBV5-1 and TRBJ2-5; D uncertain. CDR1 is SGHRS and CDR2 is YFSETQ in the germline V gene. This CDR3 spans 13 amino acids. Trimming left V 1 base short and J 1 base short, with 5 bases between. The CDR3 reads CASSLFLQETQYF. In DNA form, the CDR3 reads TGCGCCAGCAGCTTGTTCCTCCAAGAGACCCAGTACTTC.

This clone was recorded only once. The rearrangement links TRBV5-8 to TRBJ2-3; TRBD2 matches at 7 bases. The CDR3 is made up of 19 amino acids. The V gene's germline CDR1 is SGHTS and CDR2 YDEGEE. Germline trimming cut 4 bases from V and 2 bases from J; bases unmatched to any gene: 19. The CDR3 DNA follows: TGTGCCAGCAGCCGACACCGGACGGAAGGGACTAACTTCACAGATACGCAGTATTTT. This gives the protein CASSRHRTEGTNFTDTQYF. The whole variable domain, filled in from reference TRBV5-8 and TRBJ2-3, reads EAGVTQSPTHLIKTRGQQATLRCSPISGHTSVYWYQQALGLGLQFLLWYDEGEERNRGNFPPRFSGRQFPNYSSELNVNALELEDSALYLCASSRHRTEGTNFTDTQYFGPGTRLTVL.

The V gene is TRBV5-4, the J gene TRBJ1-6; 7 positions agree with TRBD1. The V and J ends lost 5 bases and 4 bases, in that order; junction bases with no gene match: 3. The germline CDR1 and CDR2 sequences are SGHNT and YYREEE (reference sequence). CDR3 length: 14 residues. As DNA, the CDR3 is TGTGCCAGCAGTAGACAGGGTTATAATTCACCCCTCCACTTT. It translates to CASSRQGYNSPLHF.

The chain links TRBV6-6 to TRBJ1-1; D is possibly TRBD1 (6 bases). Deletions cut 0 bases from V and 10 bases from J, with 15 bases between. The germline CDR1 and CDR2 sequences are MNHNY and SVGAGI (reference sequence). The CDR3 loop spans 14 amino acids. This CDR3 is CASSYSSGGGTAFF. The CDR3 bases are TGTGCCAGCAGTTACTCGAGCGGGGGCGGTACAGCTTTCTTT.

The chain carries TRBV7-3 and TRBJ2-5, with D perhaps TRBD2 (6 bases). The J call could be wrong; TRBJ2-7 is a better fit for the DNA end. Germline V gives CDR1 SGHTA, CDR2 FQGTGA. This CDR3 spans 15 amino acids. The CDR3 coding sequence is TGTGCCAGCAGCTTAGGGCCCGCCGGGAGCTACGAGCAGTACTTC. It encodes CASSLGPAGSYEQYF.

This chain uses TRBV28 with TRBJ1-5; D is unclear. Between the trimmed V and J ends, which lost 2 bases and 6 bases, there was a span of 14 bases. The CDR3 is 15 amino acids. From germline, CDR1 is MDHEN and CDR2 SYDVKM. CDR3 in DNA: TGTGCCAGCAGTTTAAATAGACTAGGGTTTCAGCCCCAGCATTTT. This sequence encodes CASSLNRLGFQPQHF.

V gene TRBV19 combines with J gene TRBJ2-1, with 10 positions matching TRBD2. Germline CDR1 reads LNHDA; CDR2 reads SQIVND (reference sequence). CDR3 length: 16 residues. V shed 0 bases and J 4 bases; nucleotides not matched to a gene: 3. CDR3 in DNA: TGTGCCAGTAGTATAGATCTAGCGGGAGCTTACAATGAGCAGTTCTTC. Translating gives CASSIDLAGAYNEQFF.